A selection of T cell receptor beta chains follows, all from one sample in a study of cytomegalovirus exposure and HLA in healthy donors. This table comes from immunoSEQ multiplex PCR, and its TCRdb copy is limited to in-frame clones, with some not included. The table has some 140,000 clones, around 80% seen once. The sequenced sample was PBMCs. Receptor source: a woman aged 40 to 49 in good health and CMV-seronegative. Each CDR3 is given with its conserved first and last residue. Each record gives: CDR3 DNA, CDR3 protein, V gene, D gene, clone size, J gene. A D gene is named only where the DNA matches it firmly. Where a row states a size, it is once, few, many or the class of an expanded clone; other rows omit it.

TGCGCCAGCAGCTTAAAGCCGGGACTAGCGGCCAACAATGAGCAGTTCTTC | CASSLKPGLAANNEQFF | TRBV5-1 | TRBD2 | - | TRBJ2-1
TGTGCCAGCAGCTTGTGGGCAAGTAGCAATCAGCCCCAGCATTTT | CASSLWASSNQPQHF | TRBV5-6 | - | few | TRBJ1-5
TGTGCCAGCAGTGAAATCCCTAGCGGACACTCCTACGAGCAGTACTTC | CASSEIPSGHSYEQYF | TRBV2 | TRBD2 | once | TRBJ2-7
TGTGCCAGTAGTGGTCCCGGAGCAACGATGCAGATAGAGACCCAGTACTTC | CASSGPGATMQIETQYF | TRBV19 | - | - | TRBJ2-5
TGTGCCAGCAGCTGGGGACAGGTGGGGTTCTTC | CASSWGQVGFF | TRBV7-9 | TRBD1 | - | TRBJ2-1
TGCGCCAGCAGCTCCGGGACTAGCGGGAGCGCTCTCTCCTACAATGAGCAGTTCTTC | CASSSGTSGSALSYNEQFF | TRBV5-1 | TRBD2 | - | TRBJ2-1
TGTGCCAGCAGTTACAAGCCAGGGGGGAGCAATCAGCCCCAGCATTTT | CASSYKPGGSNQPQHF | TRBV6-6 | TRBD1 | - | TRBJ1-5
TGTGCCAGCAGCAAAGGCGCTAGCGGGCTTGGGAACACCGGGGAGCTGTTTTTT | CASSKGASGLGNTGELFF | TRBV11-3 | TRBD2 | - | TRBJ2-2
TGTGCCAGCAGCTCAGCGGGAGGGCCATCGGATACGCAGTATTTT | CASSSAGGPSDTQYF | TRBV5-4 | TRBD2 | - | TRBJ2-3
TGTGCCATCAGTGAGTCGACCGGAGGAGCGATTGAGACCCAGTACTTC | CAISESTGGAIETQYF | TRBV10-3 | - | - | TRBJ2-5
TGCGCCAGCAGCTTCGCTCCAGACTTCGTCAAAGAGACCCAGTACTTC | CASSFAPDFVKETQYF | TRBV5-1 | - | - | TRBJ2-5
TGTGCCAGCAGGTCAGGGAATGCTAATGAAAAACTGTTTTTT | CASRSGNANEKLFF | TRBV7-2 | - | - | TRBJ1-4
TGCGCCAGCAGCCAAGAGGGCGCTTCTCCCTACGAGCAGTACTTC | CASSQEGASPYEQYF | TRBV4-1 | - | - | TRBJ2-7
TGCGCCAGCAGGCCAGCGGGAGTTAGGGCAGATACGCAGTATTTT | CASRPAGVRADTQYF | TRBV4-1 | TRBD2 | - | TRBJ2-3
TGTGCCAGCATAACGGGTGAGCCGGCTGAAGCTTTCTTT | CASITGEPAEAFF | TRBV28 | - | once | TRBJ1-1
TGTGCCATCACCTCCGAGAAGCGGGGGGCGACCCAGTACTTC | CAITSEKRGATQYF | TRBV10-3 | TRBD2 | - | TRBJ2-5
TGTGCCAGCAGTATGGGACAGACGAACACCGGGGAGCTGTTTTTT | CASSMGQTNTGELFF | TRBV2 | TRBD1 | - | TRBJ2-2
TGTGCCAGCAGCCGAGAAGCGGGGGGGCAGGGTGAGACCCAGTACTTC | CASSREAGGQGETQYF | TRBV4-2 | TRBD2 | - | TRBJ2-5
TGTGCCAGCAGCTGGAGCTCTGGGGCCAACGTCCTGACTTTC | CASSWSSGANVLTF | TRBV11-3 | - | few | TRBJ2-6
TGTGCCTGGAGCTACGGGGGGAACACTGAAGCTTTCTTT | CAWSYGGNTEAFF | TRBV30 | - | - | TRBJ1-1
TGTGCCAGCGGCCTCTCGGGGTTTTCCCAGGATGAGCAGTTCTTC | CASGLSGFSQDEQFF | TRBV28 | - | - | TRBJ2-1
TGTGCCAGTAGTAAACAGGGCCAAGAGCAGTACTTC | CASSKQGQEQYF | TRBV19 | - | - | TRBJ2-7
TGTGCCAGCCGCCGGACTAGCGGCACCGGGGAGCTGTTTTTT | CASRRTSGTGELFF | TRBV6-6 | TRBD2 | - | TRBJ2-2
TGTGCCAGCACCCTCACGGGAGGGAGGCGCTACTCACCCCTCCACTTT | CASTLTGGRRYSPLHF | TRBV28 | - | - | TRBJ1-6
TGTGCCAGCGGGGGACAGGGGTATGGCTACACCTTC | CASGGQGYGYTF | TRBV6-5 | TRBD1 | - | TRBJ1-2
TGTGCCAGCAGCGTAGCACAGGATAACACCGGGGAGCTGTTTTTT | CASSVAQDNTGELFF | TRBV9 | - | - | TRBJ2-2
TGTGCCAGCAGGACAAAGGTGGATCAGCCCCAGCATTTT | CASRTKVDQPQHF | TRBV6-5 | - | - | TRBJ1-5
TGTGCCAGCAGTGGCCAGGGTGCCCCTAATTCACCCCTCCACTTT | CASSGQGAPNSPLHF | TRBV2 | - | - | TRBJ1-6
TGTGCCAGCAGCTTCCCGAGGGGGAAAGGGGGCTACACCTTC | CASSFPRGKGGYTF | TRBV5-6 | - | - | TRBJ1-2
TGTGCCAGTAGTAGTGGGACAGGGGGCTTGGTGGGCAATCAGCCCCAGCATTTT | CASSSGTGGLVGNQPQHF | TRBV19 | TRBD1 | - | TRBJ1-5
TGTGCCTGTCTAAGAACTAGCAACTCCTACGAGCAGTACTTC | CACLRTSNSYEQYF | TRBV30 | - | - | TRBJ2-7
TGCGCCAGCAGCTTCTCACAGGGGACCCTCTACGAGCAGTACTTC | CASSFSQGTLYEQYF | TRBV5-1 | TRBD1 | - | TRBJ2-7
TGTGCCACCAGCAGGGCCACGCGGGGGGGAACTGAAGCTTTCTTT | CATSRATRGGTEAFF | TRBV15 | - | - | TRBJ1-1
TGTGCCAGCAGCTTAATGGGCAGCAATCAGCCCCAGCATTTT | CASSLMGSNQPQHF | TRBV5-6 | - | - | TRBJ1-5
TGTGCCAGCAGCTTAGAGCCGGACAGACCTAATGAAAAACTGTTTTTT | CASSLEPDRPNEKLFF | TRBV7-6 | - | - | TRBJ1-4
TGTGCCAGCAGCGTAGGAGGTGGCGGGAGGACGGATGAGCAGTTCTTC | CASSVGGGGRTDEQFF | TRBV9 | TRBD2 | few | TRBJ2-1
TGTGCCAGCAGCCACCTACAGGGGGCAGGGGCCGGGGAGCTGTTTTTT | CASSHLQGAGAGELFF | TRBV14 | TRBD1 | - | TRBJ2-2
TGTGCCAGCAGTGAAGCGATAGGGGCAGGCTCCTACGAGCAGTACTTC | CASSEAIGAGSYEQYF | TRBV2 | - | - | TRBJ2-7
TGTGCCAGTAGTATGTCACCTGGCCAGACCCAGTACTTC | CASSMSPGQTQYF | TRBV19 | - | - | TRBJ2-5
TGTGCCAGCTCCATGAACACTGAAGCTTTCTTT | CASSMNTEAFF | TRBV11-3 | - | - | TRBJ1-1